This passage covers 2 T cell receptor beta chains from one sample sequenced in a study of CD8 T cells in ankylosing spondylitis. TCRdb re-analysed the 5' RACE reads in MiXCR, keeping a single row per CDR3 protein. The sample includes more than 150,000 distinct CDR3 sequences, 13% seen only once; the top ten take approximately 10%. Material: blood, either unsorted or a sorted T cell fraction (not recorded which). The receptors here all came from a female donor with ankylosing spondylitis or in good health (not recorded which).

This chain connects TRBV19 to TRBJ1-2; D remains unclear. Per the germline V gene, CDR1 is LNHDA and CDR2 is SQIVND (reference sequence). The CDR3 consists of 15 residues. The germline V and J ends were trimmed by 7 bases and 5 bases, with 20 bases remaining between them. Written as DNA, the CDR3 is TGTGCCAGTAAGGAACAGTCCCCTCTCCTATATGGCTACACCTTC. Protein sequence: CASKEQSPLLYGYTF. The full variable domain, with the rest looked up from reference TRBV19 and TRBJ1-2, is DGGITQSPKYLFRKEGQNVTLSCEQNLNHDAMYWYRQDPGQGLRLIYYSQIVNDFQKGDIAEGYSVSREKKESFPLTVTSAQKNPTAFYLCASKEQSPLLYGYTFGSGTRLTVV.

This clonotype was counted between two and nine times. This chain joins TRBV11-2 and TRBJ2-7; 14 bases line up with TRBD2. Looked up from germline, CDR1 is SGHAT and CDR2 is FQNNGV. The V gene end was trimmed by 4 bases and the J gene end by 4 bases; junction bases not matched to a gene: 15. The CDR3 length is 19 residues. CDR3 coding DNA: TGTGCCAGCAGCTCACCCCTCGGGACTAGCGGGAGTTCATCTTACGAGCAGTACTTC. Translating it yields CASSSPLGTSGSSSYEQYF. The full variable domain, rest sourced from reference TRBV11-2 and TRBJ2-7, is EAGVAQSPRYKIIEKRQSVAFWCNPISGHATLYWYQQILGQGPKLLIQFQNNGVVDDSQLPKDRFSAERLKGVDSTLKIQPAKLEDSAVYLCASSSPLGTSGSSSYEQYFGPGTRLTVT.